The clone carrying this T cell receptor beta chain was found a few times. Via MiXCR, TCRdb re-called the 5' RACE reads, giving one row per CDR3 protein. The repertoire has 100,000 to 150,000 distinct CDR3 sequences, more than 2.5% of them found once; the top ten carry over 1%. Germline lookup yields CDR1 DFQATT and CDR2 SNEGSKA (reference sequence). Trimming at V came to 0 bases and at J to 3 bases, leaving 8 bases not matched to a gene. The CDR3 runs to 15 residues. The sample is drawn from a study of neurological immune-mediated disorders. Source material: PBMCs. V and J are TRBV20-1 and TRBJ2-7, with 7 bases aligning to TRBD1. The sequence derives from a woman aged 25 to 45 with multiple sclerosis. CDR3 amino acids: CSAREDRQGFYEQYF. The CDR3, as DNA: TGCAGTGCTAGAGAGGATCGACAGGGTTTCTACGAGCAGTACTTC.